This T cell receptor (beta chain) was captured by sequencing in a study of beta chain features in type 1 diabetes. As every portion of the isolated RNA was reverse transcribed, the sequencing read expressed TCRB transcripts. The study sequenced naive, central memory and regulatory T cell samples to an average of about 3.8 million reads. TCRdb keeps only in-frame clones here, not all; method: immunoSEQ multiplex PCR. The top ten hold 0.35% to 0.45% of the sample, which has 130,000 to 150,000 clones, about 50% seen once. This CDR3 spans 12 amino acids. CDR1 is GTSNPN and CDR2 is SVGIG in the germline V gene (reference sequence). In its sample, this clone was seen a few times.

J is TRBJ1-2 and V is TRBV30; 7 positions agree with TRBD1. The clonotype comes from a man in his late teens or twenties in good health. The sample consisted of Tregs from blood. This CDR3 reads CASPGQTYGYTF. The DNA of the CDR3 is TGTGCGTCACCGGGACAGACCTATGGCTACACCTTC.